This T cell receptor (beta chain) was observed in a study of blood T cells in healthy people across ages. Germline V gene data show CDR1 as MGHRA and CDR2 as YSYEKL. The CDR3 contains 16 residues. A second 7 to 11 cycle PCR used barcoded and J-beta primers. A template-switch adaptor with 12 random nucleotides tagged each cDNA molecule. TCRdb re-called the 5' RACE reads through MiXCR, storing one row per CDR3 protein. Of over a million distinct CDR3 sequences listed, roughly 64% are singletons. The chain is built from TRBV4-1 and TRBJ2-4; D is undetermined. The J call may be in error: the DNA end matches TRBJ2-7 better. The sample taken for sequencing was blood. The receptor was derived from a man aged 18 to 29 in good health. CDR3 in amino acids: CASSQGREIQVYEQYF. The CDR3 nucleotides read TGCGCCAGCAGCCAAGGACGTGAGATCCAAGTTTACGAGCAGTACTTC.